Below, 32 T cell receptor beta chains from the same sample are listed, as sequenced in a study of regulatory T cells in long-lasting Graves disease. Combining iRepertoire HTBI primers with Arm-PCR of CDR3 regions, the authors built TCR beta libraries. TCRdb processed the multiplex PCR reads anew with MiXCR; each CDR3 protein has one entry. The sample yields over 400,000 distinct CDR3 sequences, approximately 15% seen once. Time point meaning: newly diagnosed GD, antithyroid drugs for less than 3 months. Making the TCR library involved RNA that had been extracted from PBMCs. These same records also appear under a second study, on T cells in Graves' hyperthyroidism and ophthalmopathy.

This specimen was peripheral blood mononuclear cells (PBMCs), taken at new diagnosis, from a patient treated with antithyroid drugs. The receptors shown here come from a woman aged 45-59 years with Graves disease.

This clonotype turned up a few times. The chain recombines TRBV4-1 with TRBJ2-1, with D maybe TRBD1 (5 bases). V dropped 6 bases and J dropped 6 bases, with 12 bases sitting between them. From germline, CDR1 is MGHRA and CDR2 YSYEKL. There are 13 residues in the CDR3. The CDR3 is CASRWQGSNEQFF. CDR3 bases: TGCGCCAGCAGGTGGCAGGGTAGCAATGAGCAGTTCTTC.

At least ten counts were recorded for this clonotype. This chain joins TRBV5-4 and TRBJ2-7; TRBD2 matches at 12 bases. Trimming cost V 3 bases and J 4 bases; bases outside gene matches: 5. Germline-derived CDR1 and CDR2 are SGHNT and YYREEE (reference sequence). The length of the CDR3 is 15 residues. For the CDR3, the DNA is TGTGCCAGCAGCTCGACTAGCGGGAGTTTATACGAGCAGTACTTC. Protein product: CASSSTSGSLYEQYF.

This clonotype was counted ten times or more. CDR3 DNA sequence: TGTGCCAGCAGCCAAGTTTTCCGGACTAGCGGGAGTGAGACAGATACGCAGTATTTT. It encodes CASSQVFRTSGSETDTQYF. This chain links TRBV14 with TRBJ2-3; TRBD2 matches at 13 bases. CDR1 SGHDN and CDR2 FVKESK come from the germline V gene. Trimming took 1 base from V and 3 from J; bases not matched to a gene: 10. The CDR3 loop spans 19 amino acids.

The V call is TRBV11-2, the J call TRBJ2-7; D unclear. Trimming left V 7 bases short and J 3 bases short, with 7 bases between. CDR1 and CDR2 from the germline V gene are SGHAT and FQNNGV. The CDR3 consists of 11 residues. CDR3: CASKKHYEQYF. The CDR3 DNA reads as TGTGCCAGCAAGAAACACTACGAGCAGTACTTC.

This clonotype was counted at least ten times. This rearrangement joins TRBV5-1 to TRBJ2-1; D not resolved. This CDR3 is 19 amino acids long. V lost 2 bases and J lost 0, with 21 bases in between. The germline V gene has CDR1 SGHRS and CDR2 YFSETQ. In nucleotides, the CDR3 is TGCGCCAGCAGCTTCCGTGCAGGAGCCCCATCGGTCTCCTACAATGAGCAGTTCTTC. It yields the protein CASSFRAGAPSVSYNEQFF.

The sample holds many counts of this clonotype. The chain employs TRBV3-1 and TRBJ2-1; 8 positions agree with TRBD2. The germline V gene encodes CDR1 LGHDT and CDR2 YNNKEL (reference sequence). This CDR3 is built from 15 residues. The J segment lost 5 bases and the V segment lost 1 base, leaving 4 bases of the junction unmatched. For the CDR3, the DNA is TGTGCCAGCAGCCAAGGGACTAGCTGGCACAATGAGCAGTTCTTC. Protein: CASSQGTSWHNEQFF.

This clonotype was recorded a few times. The chain couples TRBV7-2 to TRBJ1-1, with D possibly matching TRBD1 (5 bases). The CDR3 spans 15 residues. Germline CDR1 SGHTA, CDR2 FQGNSA. V lost 3 bases and J lost 6, with 17 bases in between. The chain's CDR3 is CASSFPGGGWSEAFF. CDR3 sequence (DNA): TGTGCCAGCAGCTTCCCCGGTGGGGGGTGGTCTGAAGCTTTCTTT.

This chain uses TRBV6-2 or TRBV6-3 with TRBJ1-4, with D maybe TRBD1 (5 bases). Between the trimmed V and J ends, which lost 5 bases and 13 bases, there was a span of 17 bases. The CDR3 covers 13 residues. Per germline, CDR1 MNHEY and CDR2 SVGEGT. The CDR3: CASSAGASGGLFF. CDR3 nucleotides: TGTGCCAGCAGTGCCGGCGCTTCCGGGGGACTGTTTTTT.

This clonotype was recorded many times. The chain links TRBV27 to TRBJ2-7; 11 bases are a match to TRBD1. The length of the CDR3 is 14 residues. The germline V gene encodes CDR1 MNHEY and CDR2 SMNVEV (reference sequence). The junction had 4 bases not matched to a gene; V was cut back by 5 bases and J by 4 bases. The CDR3 protein is CASSPGTGGYEQYF. The CDR3 nucleotides are TGTGCCAGCAGTCCCGGGACAGGGGGGTACGAGCAGTACTTC.

This clonotype was counted many times. V gene TRBV12-3 or TRBV12-4 combines with J gene TRBJ1-4; D gene unclear. The CDR3 has 13 residues. V lost 0 bases and J lost 8, with 7 bases in between. CDR3 coding DNA: TGTGCCAGCAGTTTAGCGGCTGGGGAAAAACTGTTTTTT. It specifies CASSLAAGEKLFF.

In this sample, this clonotype turned up a few times. The V and J genes are TRBV10-3 and TRBJ2-1, with D tentatively TRBD1 or TRBD2 (5 bases each). The ends were cut back, 6 bases at V and 5 bases at J, with 17 bases in the middle. Germline CDR1 ENHRY, CDR2 SYGVKD. The CDR3 contains 15 residues. The CDR3 loop reads CAISRDPAMDNEQFF. The CDR3 nucleotides read TGTGCCATCAGCCGGGACCCCGCGATGGACAATGAGCAGTTCTTC.

The V call is TRBV4-1, the J call TRBJ2-1; D gene unclear. The germline gives CDR1 MGHRA, CDR2 YSYEKL. The CDR3 runs to 16 residues. Trimming took off 4 bases at V and 2 bases at J, with 15 bases between the two ends. The CDR3 is CASSPRYGWTYNEQFF. CDR3 DNA: TGCGCCAGCAGCCCAAGATACGGGTGGACCTACAATGAGCAGTTCTTC.

This clonotype showed up just a few times. A much larger clone sits a single nucleotide away, making a read error possible. This CDR3 is CASGADSTNTEAFF. Here the CDR3 DNA reads TGTGCCAGCGGGGCAGATAGTACGAACACTGAAGCTTTCTTT. The rearrangement uses TRBV2 and TRBJ1-1, with D possibly being TRBD1 (5 bases). This CDR3 comprises 14 residues. Germline-derived CDR1 and CDR2 are SNHLY and FYNNEI. V was trimmed by 8 bases and J by 1 base, leaving 14 bases between them.

The sample holds many counts of this clonotype. This chain uses TRBV2 with TRBJ1-2; no reliable D call. The germline CDR1 and CDR2 sequences are SNHLY and FYNNEI. The CDR3 spans 14 residues. Trimming shortened V by 6 bases and J by 3 bases, and 14 bases separated the two germline ends. CDR3 sequence: CASRPRLQDYGYTF. The CDR3 coding sequence is TGTGCCAGCAGACCGAGACTTCAGGACTATGGCTACACCTTC. Full variable domain (missing parts from reference TRBV2 and TRBJ1-2): EPEVTQTPSHQVTQMGQEVILRCVPISNHLYFYWYRQILGQKVEFLVSFYNNEISEKSEIFDDQFSVERPDGSNFTLKIRSTKLEDSAMYFCASRPRLQDYGYTFGSGTRLTVV.

V gene TRBV27 combines with J gene TRBJ1-2, with no clear D. The CDR3 runs to 14 residues. The germline CDR1 and CDR2 sequences are MNHEY and SMNVEV (reference sequence). With 2 bases removed from V and 4 bases from J, the gap between germline ends came to 11 bases. CDR3 region: CASSLGPGAYGYTF. Written as DNA, the CDR3 is TGTGCCAGCAGTTTAGGGCCAGGAGCCTATGGCTACACCTTC.

This clonotype was found many times. V usage is TRBV20-1 and J usage is TRBJ2-7; 8 positions match TRBD2. This CDR3 contains 15 residues. The germline gives CDR1 DFQATT, CDR2 SNEGSKA (reference sequence). V shed 6 bases and J 2 bases; nucleotides not matched to a gene: 12. The CDR3 is CSAKAAAGVPYEQYF. The CDR3, as DNA: TGCAGTGCAAAGGCCGCAGCGGGGGTCCCCTACGAGCAGTACTTC.

The table lists this clonotype with many counts. The chain couples TRBV5-1 to TRBJ2-3; the D gene is possibly TRBD1 (6 bases). CDR1 SGHRS and CDR2 YFSETQ come from the germline V gene. Trimming left V 5 bases short and J 0 bases short, with 16 bases between. This CDR3 contains 16 residues. The CDR3 nucleotides read TGCGCCAGCAGTCCCACTCTCGGACAGAGCACAGATACGCAGTATTTT. Translated: CASSPTLGQSTDTQYF.

The chain employs TRBV18 and TRBJ2-1; 10 nucleotides match TRBD2. The germline V gene encodes CDR1 KGHSH and CDR2 LQKENI. The CDR3 runs to 15 residues. V gave up 6 bases and J gave up 6 bases; unmatched junction bases: 8. The CDR3 bases are TGTGCCAGCTCGCCGACTAGCGGGTCGGCCAATGAGCAGTTCTTC. Protein sequence: CASSPTSGSANEQFF.

The chain uses TRBV5-6 and TRBJ2-7; 15 nucleotides match TRBD2. Unmatched junction bases numbered 3, after V lost 1 base and J lost 7 bases. Germline CDR1 is SGHDT and CDR2 is YYEEEE. CDR3 size: 15 residues. CDR3 in DNA: TGTGCCAGCAGCTTGTTCGGACTAGCGGGAGGGGAGCAGTACTTC. It yields the protein CASSLFGLAGGEQYF. Combining the CDR3 with reference TRBV5-6 and TRBJ2-7 gives the whole variable domain DAGVTQSPTHLIKTRGQQVTLRCSPKSGHDTVSWYQQALGQGPQFIFQYYEEEERQRGNFPDRFSGHQFPNYSSELNVNALLLGDSALYLCASSLFGLAGGEQYFGPGTRLTVT.

In this sample, this clonotype turned up a few times. V gene TRBV19 combines with J gene TRBJ1-2; 7 nucleotides match TRBD1. There are 16 residues in the CDR3. V was clipped by 3 bases and J by 8 bases; unmatched bases: 15. Germline V gives CDR1 LNHDA, CDR2 SQIVND (reference sequence). CDR3 sequence reads: CASSMGGTENYFGYTF. DNA for the CDR3: TGTGCCAGTAGTATGGGGGGGACAGAGAACTATTTCGGCTACACCTTC.

This clonotype was found many times. The chain joins TRBV18 to TRBJ2-1; D assignment may be TRBD1 or TRBD2 (6 bases each). The CDR3 sequence is 16 residues long. V lost 2 bases, J lost 4 bases, and 15 bases lay in between. Germline values: CDR1 KGHSH, CDR2 LQKENI. The CDR3 here is CASSPSTRGLYNEQFF. The CDR3 bases are TGTGCCAGCTCACCATCAACACGGGGGCTGTACAATGAGCAGTTCTTC.

This clonotype was counted a few times. The J gene is TRBJ2-7, the V gene TRBV5-6, with 8 bases fitting TRBD2. Germline CDR1 is SGHDT and CDR2 is YYEEEE. V shed 2 bases, J shed 3 bases, and the junction held 7 bases outside the gene matches. The CDR3 runs to 15 residues. As DNA, the CDR3 is TGTGCCAGCAGCTTTTTGTACAGCGGGAGCTACGAGCAGTACTTC. As protein: CASSFLYSGSYEQYF.

This clonotype was observed a few times. The CDR3 nucleotides read TGTGCCAGCAGTTTAGTGTTCCAGTCTGGCAATGAGCAGTTCTTC. Translated: CASSLVFQSGNEQFF. This chain uses TRBV27 with TRBJ2-1; D remains unclear. The V end lost 2 bases, the J end lost 6 bases, and 14 bases lay between the germline ends. Germline V gene lookup returns CDR1 MNHEY and CDR2 SMNVEV (reference sequence). This CDR3 spans 15 amino acids.

V gene TRBV2 combines with J gene TRBJ2-2; D may be TRBD2 (5 bases). Germline V gives CDR1 SNHLY, CDR2 FYNNEI. This CDR3 has 15 amino acids. V was clipped by 5 bases and J by 4 bases, with 14 bases between them. The CDR3 nucleotides are TGTGCCAGCAGTCAGGAGGAGACTCCCACCGGGGAGCTGTTTTTT. Protein: CASSQEETPTGELFF.

The chain couples TRBV6-4 to TRBJ2-3; a possible D gene is TRBD1 (5 bases). The CDR3 contains 16 residues. Trimming stripped 0 bases from V and 0 bases from J, with 10 bases between. Germline assignment: CDR1 MRHNA and CDR2 SNTAGT. This CDR3 is CASSDSGRLSTDTQYF. CDR3 nucleotides: TGTGCCAGCAGTGACTCGGGGCGGCTAAGCACAGATACGCAGTATTTT.

This clonotype showed up many times. J is TRBJ1-1 and V is TRBV2, with D tentatively TRBD1 (5 bases). CDR1 SNHLY and CDR2 FYNNEI come from the germline V gene. V was pared by 6 bases and J by 0 bases, with 17 bases between. The CDR3 is 16 amino acids. CDR3 sequence reads: CASRIRGEGLNTEAFF. The CDR3 nucleotides read TGTGCCAGCAGAATAAGAGGGGAAGGTTTGAACACTGAAGCTTTCTTT.

This clonotype was counted at least ten times. The chain joins TRBV7-4 to TRBJ2-7, with 7 bases matching TRBD2. V shed 0 bases, J shed 2 bases, and the junction held 7 bases outside the gene matches. Germline V gene lookup returns CDR1 SGHVT and CDR2 SQSDAQ. The CDR3 totals 16 residues. The CDR3 sequence: CASSLASQREPYEQYF. The CDR3, as DNA: TGTGCCAGCAGCTTAGCGTCCCAGCGGGAACCCTACGAGCAGTACTTC.

Ten or more counts support this clonotype. V is TRBV28 and J is TRBJ2-2; no firm D call. V lost 7 bases and J lost 3, with 9 bases in between. The CDR3 loop spans 13 amino acids. Germline CDR1 reads MDHEN; CDR2 reads SYDVKM. The CDR3 DNA reads TGTGCCAGCAACCTCCAGGACACCGGGGAGCTGTTTTTT. Translated, it gives CASNLQDTGELFF.

This clonotype was observed many times. The rearrangement links TRBV27 to TRBJ2-1; TRBD2 matches 10 bases. Germline V gives CDR1 MNHEY, CDR2 SMNVEV (reference sequence). The CDR3 loop spans 14 amino acids. Trimming at V came to 3 bases and at J to 8 bases, leaving 4 bases not matched to a gene. The CDR3, as DNA: TGTGCCAGCAGTTTCGCTAGCGGGAGCGATGAGCAGTTCTTC. As protein: CASSFASGSDEQFF.

This clonotype has a count of ten or more. The gene calls are TRBV11-2 and TRBJ2-7; D uncertain. Between the trimmed V and J ends, which lost 5 bases and 2 bases, there was a span of 10 bases. The CDR3 is 13 amino acids. From germline, CDR1 is SGHAT and CDR2 FQNNGV. The CDR3 nucleotides read TGTGCCAGCAGCAGAGATGGGGCCTACGAGCAGTACTTC. It translates to CASSRDGAYEQYF.

Ten or more counts support this clonotype. The chain couples TRBV28 to TRBJ2-3; possibly TRBD2 for D (6 bases). Germline loops: CDR1 MDHEN, CDR2 SYDVKM. This CDR3 has 15 amino acids. Trimming took off 1 base at V and 5 bases at J, with 13 bases between the two ends. The CDR3 nucleotides are TGTGCCAGCAGTTTATCGGGCGGGAATGGAGATACGCAGTATTTT. Protein product: CASSLSGGNGDTQYF.

At least ten counts were recorded for this clonotype. V is TRBV5-1 and J is TRBJ1-2, with 10 bases lining up with TRBD1. There are 18 residues in the CDR3. Germline CDR1 reads SGHRS; CDR2 reads YFSETQ. V gave up 0 bases and J gave up 1 base; unmatched junction bases: 9. This CDR3 reads CASSLGLSRTGGNYGYTF. Here the CDR3 DNA reads TGCGCCAGCAGCTTGGGCCTATCGAGGACAGGGGGTAACTATGGCTACACCTTC. The full variable domain, rest sourced from reference TRBV5-1 and TRBJ1-2, is KAGVTQTPRYLIKTRGQQVTLSCSPISGHRSVSWYQQTPGQGLQFLFEYFSETQRNKGNFPGRFSGRQFSNSRSEMNVSTLELGDSALYLCASSLGLSRTGGNYGYTFGSGTRLTVV.